This record concerns one TCR beta chain sequence. Negative isolation was used for CD8+ and CD4+ T cells, and FACS enrichment was applied to TEMRA cells. The CDR3 sequence is 13 residues long. In germline, CDR1 is SGHTA, CDR2 FQGNSA. V was trimmed by 3 bases and J by 7 bases, leaving 10 bases between them. The record originates from a study of CD8 T cells in Susac syndrome. With random hexamers, roughly 0.45 to 1 ug RNA was reverse transcribed. MiXCR, run by TCRdb on the immunoSEQ multiplex PCR reads, gives a single entry per CDR3 protein. The profile shows about 150,000 distinct CDR3 sequences, nearly 97% of them singletons.

This clonotype originated in a human donor with multiple sclerosis. Sequencing was performed on CD8+ T cells from PBMCs. The chain carries TRBV7-2 and TRBJ1-5; D may be TRBD1 (6 bases). The CDR3 is CASSLPGEQPQHF. The CDR3 DNA follows: TGTGCCAGCAGCTTGCCAGGGGAGCAGCCCCAGCATTTT.